This section outlines one TCR beta chain sequence together with its context. The source of the sample is a study of blood T cell repertoires in COVID-19. About the study: T cells, B-cell-depleted T cells, or PBMCs provided the cDNA or gDNA that served as material.

Per the germline V gene, CDR1 is ENHRY and CDR2 is SYGVKD. The CDR3 is made up of 15 amino acids. Unmatched junction bases numbered 8, after V lost 4 bases and J lost 7 bases. Per the original data handling: Nucleated cell counts were estimated from reference gene primer amplification. This table comes from immunoSEQ multiplex PCR, and its TCRdb copy is limited to in-frame clones, with some not included. V, J and clone size derive from that table, while D and trimming were established from the DNA sequence. The sample includes about 50,000 clones, roughly 83% of them seen just once. V is TRBV10-3 and J is TRBJ1-2; 11 bases match TRBD1. Sequenced: peripheral blood. The TCR sequence derives from a woman aged 55-75 years with acute or convalescent COVID-19. CDR3 sequence (DNA): TGTGCCATCAGTGCACCGGACAGGGGGCCCAGTGGCTACACCTTC. Translation: CAISAPDRGPSGYTF.